The 19 T cell receptor beta chains reported below all come from one sample, sequenced in a study of blood T cell repertoires in COVID-19. The assay was immunoSEQ multiplex PCR, and TCRdb's table has in-frame clones only and misses some. The top ten hold roughly 15% of the sample, which has around 160,000 clones, more than 75% seen once. Source material: peripheral blood. The receptors derive from a human donor with acute or convalescent COVID-19. The donor label of this sample is uncertain.

The genes are TRBV10-3 and TRBJ1-5; 7 nucleotides agree with TRBD1. V lost 3 bases to trimming and J lost 3 bases; unmatched junction nucleotides: 8. CDR3 length: 16 residues. Per germline, CDR1 ENHRY and CDR2 SYGVKD. CDR3 loop: CAISERGTALNQPQHF. The CDR3 DNA reads as TGTGCCATCAGTGAAAGAGGGACAGCGCTCAATCAGCCCCAGCATTTT.

This rearrangement joins TRBV19 to TRBJ1-4; TRBD1 agrees at 8 bases. CDR1 LNHDA and CDR2 SQIVND come from the germline V gene (reference sequence). The CDR3 is 15 residues long. V shed 5 bases, J shed 6 bases, and the junction held 8 bases outside the gene matches. This CDR3 is CASSSVSTGDEKLFF. For the CDR3, the DNA is TGTGCCAGTAGTTCAGTGTCGACAGGGGATGAAAAACTGTTTTTT.

This clone was detected only once. CDR3 coding DNA: TGTGCCAGCAGTGACCCAGGGTCTGGGGCCAACGTCCTGACTTTC. Translation: CASSDPGSGANVLTF. The chain recombines TRBV6-6 with TRBJ2-6; D is possibly TRBD1 (5 bases). The CDR3 runs 15 residues. V lost 5 bases, J lost 1 base, and 9 bases lay in between. CDR1 MNHNY and CDR2 SVGAGI come from the germline V gene (reference sequence).

This chain joins TRBV5-1 and TRBJ2-7, with TRBD2 matching 7 bases. Germline values: CDR1 SGHRS, CDR2 YFSETQ. The junction had 7 bases not matched to a gene; V was cut back by 5 bases and J by 2 bases. The CDR3 runs to 14 residues. Written as DNA, the CDR3 is TGCGCCAGCAGGACTAGCATTAGAGCCTACGAGCAGTACTTC. Translated: CASRTSIRAYEQYF. Full variable domain (outside the CDR3, taken from reference TRBV5-1 and TRBJ2-7): KAGVTQTPRYLIKTRGQQVTLSCSPISGHRSVSWYQQTPGQGLQFLFEYFSETQRNKGNFPGRFSGRQFSNSRSEMNVSTLELGDSALYLCASRTSIRAYEQYFGPGTRLTVT.

The chain combines TRBV5-4 with TRBJ2-2; 8 positions agree with TRBD2. This CDR3 has 16 residues. In germline, CDR1 is SGHNT, CDR2 YYREEE (reference sequence). After removal of 6 bases from V and 0 bases from J, the junction contained 7 bases not matched to a gene. The CDR3 sequence: CASTARRGANTGELFF. The CDR3 DNA reads TGTGCCAGCACCGCGAGGCGGGGGGCGAACACCGGGGAGCTGTTTTTT.

The V and J genes are TRBV11-2 and TRBJ1-1; 7 bases line up with TRBD1. This CDR3 contains 13 residues. From germline, CDR1 is SGHAT and CDR2 FQNNGV. V trimming: 0 bases; J trimming: 10 bases; junction bases outside the gene matches: 5. CDR3 DNA: TGTGCCAGCAGCTTAGATCGCAAGGGGGCAGCTTTCTTT. It yields the protein CASSLDRKGAAFF. Looking up the rest from reference TRBV11-2 and TRBJ1-1 gives the full variable domain: EAGVAQSPRYKIIEKRQSVAFWCNPISGHATLYWYQQILGQGPKLLIQFQNNGVVDDSQLPKDRFSAERLKGVDSTLKIQPAKLEDSAVYLCASSLDRKGAAFFGQGTRLTVV.

This clone showed up just once. The chain combines TRBV28 with TRBJ1-1; D is possibly TRBD1 (5 bases). Trimming removed 6 bases at V and 4 bases at J, with 18 bases between. The V gene's germline CDR1 is MDHEN and CDR2 SYDVKM. The CDR3 consists of 15 residues. The DNA of the CDR3 is TGTGCCAGCAGAGTAGGGCAGGGTAGGGGCACTGAAGCTTTCTTT. This sequence encodes CASRVGQGRGTEAFF. Full variable domain (outside the CDR3, taken from reference TRBV28 and TRBJ1-1): DVKVTQSSRYLVKRTGEKVFLECVQDMDHENMFWYRQDPGLGLRLIYFSYDVKMKEKGDIPEGYSVSREKKERFSLILESASTNQTSMYLCASRVGQGRGTEAFFGQGTRLTVV.

This clone occurred once. The CDR3 coding sequence is TGTGCCAGCAGCCCGACGGCAGGTCTATGGGGCTACACCTTC. Encoded protein: CASSPTAGLWGYTF. V is TRBV7-9 and J is TRBJ1-2; D is ambiguous. The germline gives CDR1 SEHNR, CDR2 FQNEAQ (reference sequence). Trimming stripped 5 bases from V and 8 bases from J, with 18 bases between. CDR3 length: 14 residues.

The J gene is TRBJ2-7, the V gene TRBV7-8; D is possibly TRBD2 (7 bases). Germline assignment: CDR1 SGHVS and CDR2 FQNEAQ. V was clipped by 6 bases and J by 5 bases, with 17 bases between them. CDR3 size: 14 residues. CDR3 sequence: CASRREGGTHEQYF. Here the CDR3 DNA reads TGTGCCAGCAGACGTGAGGGGGGGACCCACGAGCAGTACTTC.

As DNA, the CDR3 is TGTGCCAGCAGCCCGGGGGGTACCTATGGCTACACCTTC. It specifies CASSPGGTYGYTF. V is TRBV5-6 and J is TRBJ1-2; tentative D call: TRBD1 (5 bases). This CDR3 is built from 13 residues. Looked up from germline, CDR1 is SGHDT and CDR2 is YYEEEE. Trimming cost V 4 bases and J 4 bases, with 11 bases left between them.

V gene TRBV5-1 combines with J gene TRBJ1-4; TRBD1 aligns across 7 bases. The CDR3 loop spans 15 amino acids. Germline V gene sequence: CDR1 SGHRS, CDR2 YFSETQ. V lost 4 bases and J lost 3; bases outside the gene matches: 6. This CDR3 reads CASSHDRAANEKLFF. CDR3 DNA sequence: TGCGCCAGCAGCCATGACAGGGCCGCTAATGAAAAACTGTTTTTT.

The chain uses TRBV30 and TRBJ1-2, with 7 bases that match TRBD1. The CDR3 spans 13 residues. V trimming: 0 bases; J trimming: 7 bases; junction bases outside the gene matches: 5. The germline CDR1 and CDR2 sequences are GTSNPN and SVGIG (reference sequence). CDR3 DNA sequence: TGTGCCTGGAGTGTAGAGGGGGCATCTGGCTACACCTTC. As protein: CAWSVEGASGYTF.

As concerns this clone: This specimen includes other DNA sequences encoding the same CDR3. The J gene is TRBJ1-5, the V gene TRBV5-1; 8 bases line up with TRBD1. Trimming took 0 bases from V and 1 from J; bases not matched to a gene: 0. Germline lookup yields CDR1 SGHRS and CDR2 YFSETQ. The CDR3 has 15 amino acids. The CDR3, as DNA: TGCGCCAGCAGCTTGGCAGGGGGCAGCAATCAGCCCCAGCATTTT. It specifies CASSLAGGSNQPQHF.

The chain is built from TRBV4-1 and TRBJ2-1; TRBD1 agrees at 12 bases. The CDR3 has 16 residues. Germline CDR1 MGHRA, CDR2 YSYEKL. V shed 2 bases and J 7 bases; nucleotides not matched to a gene: 6. The CDR3 here is CASSQTGTGGLNEQFF. The CDR3 region has the DNA TGCGCCAGCAGCCAAACCGGGACAGGGGGCCTGAATGAGCAGTTCTTC.

The V gene is TRBV2, the J gene TRBJ2-2, with TRBD2 matching 9 bases. V was clipped by 4 bases and J by 7 bases; unmatched bases: 7. Germline CDR1 SNHLY, CDR2 FYNNEI. The CDR3 contains 15 residues. This CDR3 reads CASSARGGLNGELFF. Written as DNA, the CDR3 is TGTGCCAGCAGTGCGCGGGGGGGCCTCAACGGGGAGCTGTTTTTT. Full variable domain (missing parts from reference TRBV2 and TRBJ2-2): EPEVTQTPSHQVTQMGQEVILRCVPISNHLYFYWYRQILGQKVEFLVSFYNNEISEKSEIFDDQFSVERPDGSNFTLKIRSTKLEDSAMYFCASSARGGLNGELFFGEGSRLTVL.

The rearrangement links TRBV7-2 to TRBJ1-3; no clear D gene. Trimming stripped 6 bases from V and 4 bases from J, with 10 bases between. The CDR3 runs 13 residues. Germline-derived CDR1 and CDR2 are SGHTA and FQGNSA. CDR3 protein: CASSSRSGNTIYF. CDR3 nucleotides: TGTGCCAGCAGTTCCAGGTCCGGAAACACCATATATTTT. The entire variable domain, with the rest obtained from reference TRBV7-2 and TRBJ1-3, is as follows: GAGVSQSPSNKVTEKGKDVELRCDPISGHTALYWYRQSLGQGLEFLIYFQGNSAPDKSGLPSDRFSAERTGGSVSTLTIQRTQQEDSAVYLCASSSRSGNTIYFGEGSWLTVV.

CDR3 region: CASSLGPTQGPTIYEQYF. CDR3 DNA: TGCGCCAGCAGCTTAGGTCCTACACAGGGCCCGACAATCTACGAGCAGTACTTC. The rearrangement joins TRBV5-1 to TRBJ2-7, with D possibly TRBD1 on 6 matching bases. The ends were cut back, 2 bases at V and 3 bases at J, with 24 bases in the middle. CDR1 and CDR2 (germline): SGHRS, YFSETQ. The CDR3 loop spans 18 amino acids.

V is TRBV7-9 and J is TRBJ2-1; 9 bases agree with TRBD1. The V gene end was trimmed by 0 bases and the J gene end by 16 bases; junction bases not matched to a gene: 4. The CDR3 consists of 12 residues. Germline CDR1 reads SEHNR; CDR2 reads FQNEAQ (reference sequence). CDR3: CASSLAGTGPFF. For the CDR3, the DNA is TGTGCCAGCAGCTTAGCCGGGACAGGGCCATTCTTC.

This chain uses TRBV9 with TRBJ1-3; possibly TRBD1 for D (6 bases). Between the trimmed V and J ends, which lost 4 bases and 2 bases, there was a span of 19 bases. This CDR3 is 17 amino acids long. From germline, CDR1 is SGDLS and CDR2 YYNGEE. CDR3 nucleotides: TGTGCCAGCAGCCCTGAGACAGGTCCTCGACCTGGAAACACCATATATTTT. Its protein is CASSPETGPRPGNTIYF.